The text below deals with one T cell receptor beta chain. Its matching antigen is unknown. The sample contains more than one DNA sequence encoding this CDR3. This record belongs to a study of graft-versus-host responses after intestinal transplantation. Background on the study: Anti-thymocyte globulin served as induction for all recipients, who then took tacrolimus and steroids for three to four years.

Trimming removed 8 bases at V and 0 bases at J, with 7 bases between. CDR3 length: 13 residues. Germline V CDR1 and CDR2: LGHNA, YSLEER. TCRdb's table, derived via immunoSEQ multiplex PCR, lists solely in-frame clones and lacks some. The repertoire includes tens of thousands of clones, about 93% of them detected once, and about 2% sits in the top ten. General study points: Individuals who had graft-donor T cell macrochimerism had allografts that showed high graft-versus-host to host-versus-graft clonal ratios. There was an association between peak levels of circulating GvH clones and early post-transplant HvG declines.

This chain joins TRBV4-3 and TRBJ2-2; no definite D call. The sample consisted of unstimulated CD8+ T cells sorted from spleen or lymph node cells, taken before intestinal transplant. The receptor's source is a human donor who received an intestinal transplant. CDR3 DNA: TGCGCCAGCGGTGACACGAACACCGGGGAGCTGTTTTTT. Encoded protein: CASGDTNTGELFF.